This T cell receptor beta chain is drawn from a study of blood T cells in healthy people across ages. Turning to the study itself: Template switching retrieved approximately one barcoded beta molecule for each two T cells.

In this sample, this clonotype turned up a few times. A second PCR, run for about 6 to 11 cycles, used a sample-barcoded 5' primer plus a J-beta primer mix. Every sample gave at least 2.5 million paired-end reads containing CDR3. TCRdb used MiXCR to reprocess the 5' RACE reads, holding one entry per CDR3 protein. The repertoire includes fewer than 1,200,000 distinct CDR3 sequences, 20% to 25% of them detected once, and approximately 0.71% sits in the top ten. Trimming at V came to 7 bases and at J to 6 bases, leaving 10 bases not matched to a gene. The CDR3 extends over 15 amino acids. Germline V gene data show CDR1 as SNHLY and CDR2 as FYNNEI. This sample also appeared in a second study, on T cells of mothers and their children. From that paper: Slightly higher but non-significant overlap marked related mother-child pairs versus unrelated pairs. There was no detection of any persistent microchimeric T cell clones.

This sequence was found in a girl aged 2 to 10 in good health. The sample consisted of blood. The J gene is TRBJ2-3, the V gene TRBV2; TRBD1 aligns across 10 bases. CDR3 protein: CASNFRGQGIDTQYF. The CDR3 nucleotides read TGTGCCAGCAATTTTAGGGGACAGGGGATTGATACGCAGTATTTT.